This entry lists 5 T cell receptor beta chains sequenced from one sample in a study of CD8 T cells in ankylosing spondylitis. Study results and limitations: A motif of seven or eight highly homologous TCR beta variants was seen as apparently characteristic of ankylosing spondylitis blood.

TCRdb passed the 5' RACE reads through MiXCR, listing each CDR3 protein once. The table records more than 500,000 distinct CDR3 sequences, about 5.7% of them present only once. No cognate antigen is known for these TCRs. Sequencing used blood, either unsorted or a sorted T cell fraction (not recorded which). The source of these receptors is a male donor with ankylosing spondylitis.

This clonotype was picked up a small number of times. This sequence joins TRBV4-3 and TRBJ2-1, with 7 positions matching TRBD2. CDR1 LGHNA and CDR2 YSLEER come from the germline V gene. V gave up 4 bases and J gave up 9 bases; unmatched junction bases: 12. This CDR3 region has 15 residues. CDR3 sequence (DNA): TGCGCCAGCAGCCCTAGCAACGGGGGGTTGGGTGAGCAGTTCTTC. It specifies CASSPSNGGLGEQFF.

The V gene is TRBV10-1, the J gene TRBJ1-5; the D gene is possibly TRBD1 (5 bases). CDR3 size: 14 residues. In germline, CDR1 is WNHNN, CDR2 SYGVQD (reference sequence). Trimming took 8 bases from V and 6 from J, leaving 17 bases between them. CDR3 bases: TGCGCCAGCGGACTCGGGCAGGGTAGTCAGCCCCAGCATTTT. It specifies CASGLGQGSQPQHF.

This clonotype appeared a few times. This chain connects TRBV10-3 to TRBJ2-7; D might be TRBD1 or TRBD2, each matching 5 bases. V was shortened by 6 bases and J by 5 bases, with 8 bases between the two germline ends. This CDR3 contains 11 residues. In germline, CDR1 is ENHRY, CDR2 SYGVKD. CDR3 sequence (DNA): TGTGCCATCAGCCAGGGAGACGAGCAGTACTTC. Amino acids: CAISQGDEQYF.

CDR3 sequence reads: CASSPLGTGADTQYF. CDR3 bases: TGTGCCAGCTCACCACTTGGGACAGGGGCAGATACGCAGTATTTT. The V call is TRBV18, the J call TRBJ2-3; TRBD1 agrees at 10 bases. In germline, CDR1 is KGHSH, CDR2 LQKENI. The CDR3 contains 15 residues. V trimming: 1 base; J trimming: 4 bases; junction bases outside the gene matches: 2.

In this sample, this clonotype turned up many times. The genes are TRBV2 and TRBJ1-6; D may be TRBD1 (5 bases). Trimming pared 5 bases from V and 7 bases from J, leaving 9 bases between. The CDR3 sequence is 13 residues long. CDR1 is SNHLY and CDR2 is FYNNEI in the germline V gene. The CDR3 nucleotides read TGTGCCAGCAGTCCACAGGACAATTCACCCCTCCACTTT. Translation gives CASSPQDNSPLHF. Full variable domain (outside the CDR3, taken from reference TRBV2 and TRBJ1-6): EPEVTQTPSHQVTQMGQEVILRCVPISNHLYFYWYRQILGQKVEFLVSFYNNEISEKSEIFDDQFSVERPDGSNFTLKIRSTKLEDSAMYFCASSPQDNSPLHFGNGTRLTVT.